This is a list of T cell receptor beta chains from one sample in a study of cytomegalovirus exposure and HLA in healthy donors. The repertoire was sequenced with immunoSEQ multiplex PCR; TCRdb's copy has only in-frame clones and lacks some. The data show about 130,000 clones, with approximately 92% seen just once and around 1.2% held by the top ten. Material for sequencing was PBMCs. The receptor set was obtained from a woman younger than 30 in good health and CMV-seronegative. Each CDR3 is given with its conserved first and last residue. A D gene is named only where the DNA matches it firmly. Clone sizes are given selectively: once, few, many, or a class where the clone is expanded.

j_call,v_call,d_call,clone_size,cdr3_aa,cdr3_nt
TRBJ1-4,TRBV5-1,TRBD1,.,CASSRDRGLEKLFF,TGCGCCAGCAGCCGGGACAGGGGGCTTGAAAAACTGTTTTTT
TRBJ2-2,TRBV15,.,.,CATSRVGVSNTGELFF,TGTGCCACCAGCAGAGTAGGGGTCAGTAACACCGGGGAGCTGTTTTTT
TRBJ1-2,TRBV5-1,.,.,CASSWTTNYGYTF,TGCGCCAGCAGCTGGACAACCAACTATGGCTACACCTTC
TRBJ1-4,TRBV6-1,.,.,CAAKFTSTNEKLFF,TGTGCCGCCAAGTTTACTTCAACTAATGAAAAACTGTTTTTT
TRBJ1-1,TRBV5-1,.,once,CASSLEARTEAFF,TGCGCCAGCAGCTTGGAGGCGAGGACTGAAGCTTTCTTT
TRBJ1-5,TRBV6-6,.,.,CASRSLGQPQHF,TGTGCCAGCCGGTCGTTGGGCCAGCCCCAGCATTTT
TRBJ2-5,TRBV5-4,.,.,CASSSGGPQETQYF,TGTGCCAGCAGCTCGGGGGGCCCTCAAGAGACCCAGTACTTC
TRBJ1-2,TRBV6-6,TRBD1,.,CASSYDRGGGGYTF,TGTGCCAGCAGTTACGACAGGGGTGGGGGTGGCTACACCTTC
TRBJ1-1,TRBV6-1,.,.,CASSVQGVNTEAFF,TGTGCCAGCAGTGTACAGGGAGTGAACACTGAAGCTTTCTTT
TRBJ2-7,TRBV5-1,TRBD1,.,CASSLGPDRVNYEQYF,TGCGCCAGCAGCTTGGGGCCTGACAGGGTAAATTACGAGCAGTACTTC
TRBJ2-1,TRBV5-4,TRBD1,.,CASRNTGVDEQFF,TGTGCCAGCAGAAATACAGGGGTCGATGAGCAGTTCTTC
TRBJ1-1,TRBV19,TRBD1,.,CASRGQGNTEAFF,TGTGCCAGTAGAGGACAGGGGAACACTGAAGCTTTCTTT
TRBJ1-1,TRBV11-2,TRBD1,.,CASSLDLWTGGAFF,TGTGCCAGCAGCTTAGATCTCTGGACAGGGGGAGCTTTCTTT
TRBJ1-2,TRBV7-2,TRBD1,once,CASSVTGAGYYGYTF,TGTGCCAGCAGCGTTACAGGGGCAGGGTATTATGGCTACACCTTC
TRBJ1-1,TRBV5-1,.,.,CASSPRSGSENTEAFF,TGCGCCAGCAGCCCCAGGTCCGGCTCGGAGAACACTGAAGCTTTCTTT
TRBJ2-3,TRBV6-5,TRBD2,.,CASSSNEAGEDTQYF,TGTGCCAGCAGTTCCAATGAAGCGGGGGAGGATACGCAGTATTTT
TRBJ2-2,TRBV9,TRBD2,.,CASSVETRGGAGELFF,TGTGCCAGCAGCGTAGAGACCCGGGGAGGGGCCGGGGAGCTGTTTTTT
TRBJ2-1,TRBV5-4,TRBD2,.,CASSLGGRGGNNEQFF,TGTGCCAGCAGCTTAGGGGGTCGGGGGGGAAACAATGAGCAGTTCTTC
TRBJ2-7,TRBV10-3,TRBD2,.,CAIGGGGPLVGYEQYF,TGTGCCATCGGGGGGGGAGGGCCCTTGGTCGGGTACGAGCAGTACTTC
TRBJ2-1,TRBV11-2,TRBD1,.,CASSPRDRGRNEQFF,TGTGCCAGCAGCCCAAGGGACAGGGGGCGCAATGAGCAGTTCTTC
TRBJ1-3,TRBV6-6,.,.,CATRAGVSGNTIYF,TGTGCCACCCGCGCAGGGGTCTCTGGAAACACCATATATTTT
TRBJ2-1,TRBV15,TRBD2,.,CATSRDLSSGAYNEQFF,TGTGCCACCAGCAGGGATTTGTCTAGCGGGGCTTACAATGAGCAGTTCTTC
TRBJ2-2,TRBV4-1,TRBD2,.,CASSQEASGGTAGELFF,TGCGCCAGCAGCCAAGAGGCTAGCGGGGGGACGGCCGGGGAGCTGTTTTTT
TRBJ2-1,TRBV6-1,TRBD1,.,CASSSDGQGGYEQFF,TGTGCCAGCTCCAGCGACGGACAGGGAGGTTATGAGCAGTTCTTC
TRBJ2-3,TRBV9,.,once,CASSPQVWVTDTQYF,TGTGCCAGCAGCCCACAGGTTTGGGTCACAGATACGCAGTATTTT
TRBJ1-1,TRBV29-1,.,.,CSVEVLDIGPEAFF,TGCAGCGTTGAGGTTCTGGACATAGGGCCTGAAGCTTTCTTT
TRBJ2-1,TRBV7-6,.,.,CASSPWAGEVGEQFF,TGTGCCAGCAGCCCATGGGCAGGGGAAGTTGGTGAGCAGTTCTTC
TRBJ2-5,TRBV9,.,once,CASSVEELEWTQYF,TGTGCCAGCAGCGTAGAGGAGCTAGAGTGGACCCAGTACTTC
TRBJ2-3,TRBV10-1,.,.,CASTLQGTDTQYF,TGCGCCAGCACACTACAGGGAACAGATACGCAGTATTTT
TRBJ1-5,TRBV15,.,.,CATSRGPGSGWNQPQHF,TGTGCCACCAGCAGAGGGCCGGGTTCCGGGTGGAATCAGCCCCAGCATTTT
TRBJ2-7,TRBV15,.,.,CATRPEMSSYEQYF,TGTGCCACCAGACCTGAAATGAGCTCCTACGAGCAGTACTTC
TRBJ1-6,TRBV28,TRBD1,.,CASSSTGGYNSPLHF,TGTGCCAGCAGTTCAACAGGGGGCTATAATTCACCCCTCCACTTT
TRBJ2-3,TRBV9,.,.,CASSSQTSDTQYF,TGTGCCAGCAGCTCACAAACATCAGATACGCAGTATTTT
TRBJ2-5,TRBV11-3,.,.,CASSLFGGNMETQYF,TGTGCCAGCAGCTTGTTCGGCGGAAATATGGAGACCCAGTACTTC
TRBJ1-1,TRBV9,.,.,CASSLTQDWTEAFF,TGTGCCAGCAGTCTTACACAGGATTGGACTGAAGCTTTCTTT
TRBJ2-4,TRBV4-1,TRBD1,.,CASSQVENRGSPDIQYF,TGCGCCAGCAGCCAAGTTGAGAACAGGGGCAGTCCGGACATTCAGTACTTC
TRBJ2-2,TRBV13,.,.,CASSLFGLRENTGELFF,TGTGCCAGCAGCTTATTCGGCCTCAGGGAAAACACCGGGGAGCTGTTTTTT
TRBJ2-7,TRBV9,.,.,CASSVRAGYEQYF,TGTGCCAGCAGCGTACGGGCAGGGTACGAGCAGTACTTC
TRBJ2-1,TRBV4-1,TRBD2,.,CASSQDWRGVINEQFF,TGCGCCAGCAGCCAAGATTGGCGGGGGGTGATCAATGAGCAGTTCTTC
TRBJ1-5,TRBV7-6,.,.,CASSSQSTSPQHF,TGTGCCAGCAGCTCCCAGTCCACATCGCCCCAGCATTTT
TRBJ1-2,TRBV2,.,.,CASSERSYGYTF,TGTGCCAGCAGTGAGCGGAGCTATGGCTACACCTTC
TRBJ1-1,TRBV9,TRBD1,.,CASSGETGLTNTEAFF,TGTGCCAGCAGCGGGGAGACAGGGTTAACGAACACTGAAGCTTTCTTT
TRBJ2-3,TRBV6-6,.,once,CASRQVSTDTQYF,TGTGCCAGCCGACAAGTTAGCACAGATACGCAGTATTTT
TRBJ2-1,TRBV10-3,TRBD1,.,CAISEAGQGKYEQFF,TGTGCCATCAGTGAGGCCGGACAGGGCAAATATGAGCAGTTCTTC
TRBJ1-1,TRBV9,.,.,CASSPKSGAEAFF,TGTGCCAGCAGCCCAAAAAGCGGAGCTGAAGCTTTCTTT
TRBJ2-1,TRBV5-1,.,.,CASSLSTSSYNEQFF,TGCGCCAGCAGCTTGTCGACTAGCTCCTACAATGAGCAGTTCTTC
TRBJ1-3,TRBV5-4,.,.,CASSLEAGKGNTIYF,TGTGCCAGCAGCTTGGAGGCAGGGAAAGGAAACACCATATATTTT
TRBJ1-5,TRBV2,TRBD1,few,CASSSGQGYQPQHF,TGTGCCAGCAGTTCGGGACAGGGCTATCAGCCCCAGCATTTT
TRBJ1-1,TRBV4-1,.,.,CASSHTKHQVPNTEAFF,TGCGCCAGCAGCCACACAAAACACCAAGTACCGAACACTGAAGCTTTCTTT
TRBJ1-6,TRBV23-1,.,.,CASSQSAYNSPLHF,TGCGCCAGCAGTCAGAGCGCGTATAATTCACCCCTCCACTTT
TRBJ2-5,TRBV9,TRBD2,.,CASSPVAGEEQETQYF,TGTGCCAGCAGCCCCGTAGCGGGAGAAGAGCAAGAGACCCAGTACTTC